This entry describes one T cell receptor (beta chain). This record comes from a study of blood T cell repertoires in COVID-19. About the study: The analysed material was cDNA or gDNA that came from T cells, B-cell-depleted T cells, or PBMCs.

The CDR3 runs to 15 residues. V lost 5 bases and J lost 6; bases outside the gene matches: 7. Looked up from germline, CDR1 is LGHNA and CDR2 is YSLEER. In the original processing: For nucleated cells, counts were estimated from reference gene primer amplification. Sequenced by immunoSEQ multiplex PCR; TCRdb stores in-frame clones only, minus some. V and J calls and clone size are as listed in that table; D and trimming were resolved from the DNA. The sample holds roughly 230,000 clones, 90% seen once. Patients in Seattle were enrolled during active infection, then followed longitudinally. This receptor was identified in a woman aged 55-70 years with COVID-19, enrolled during active disease. Material for sequencing was peripheral blood. V usage is TRBV4-3 and J usage is TRBJ1-5; 10 positions match TRBD1. Here the CDR3 DNA reads TGCGCCAGCAGCGGGGACAGGGGAAGGGGTCAGCCCCAGCATTTT. Translation gives CASSGDRGRGQPQHF.